The 20 T cell receptor beta chains listed next were all sequenced from one sample in a study of T cell responses to AZD1222 COVID-19 vaccine. Sequencing was performed with immunoSEQ multiplex PCR; in TCRdb, only in-frame clones are kept and a portion is missing. The sample has roughly 120,000 clones; about nine tenths are singletons. Sample: peripheral blood, taken on day 0 of AZD1222 vaccination. These receptor sequences come from an adult in good health.

V usage is TRBV5-1 and J usage is TRBJ2-5; TRBD1 is a possible D gene (5 bases). The V and J ends lost 4 bases and 1 base respectively, with 14 bases between them. This CDR3 has 15 amino acids. Germline V gene sequence: CDR1 SGHRS, CDR2 YFSETQ. CDR3 nucleotides: TGCGCCAGCAGCCACAAGGGGTCCAGCCAAGAGACCCAGTACTTC. As protein: CASSHKGSSQETQYF.

This chain joins TRBV13 and TRBJ2-1; D is possibly TRBD2 (6 bases). V dropped 9 bases and J dropped 6 bases, with 12 bases sitting between them. This CDR3 spans 12 amino acids. Germline CDR1 and CDR2: PRHDT and FYEKMQ (reference sequence). CDR3 protein: CASREHVNEQFF. The CDR3 DNA sequence: TGTGCCAGTCGGGAGCATGTCAATGAGCAGTTCTTC.

A note on this clone: The junction and the germline gene differ at one end; a read error may be behind it. Other nucleotide sequences from this sample produce the same CDR3. The chain joins TRBV3-1 (or the pseudogene TRBV3-2) to TRBJ2-2, with D possibly being TRBD2 (5 bases). The CDR3 runs to 12 residues. The germline gives CDR1 LGHDT, CDR2 YNNKEL (reference sequence). The CDR3 nucleotides are TGTGCCAGCAGCATGTACCCCGGGGAGCTATTTTTT. Encoded protein: CASSMYPGELFF.

The chain is built from TRBV11-2 and TRBJ1-6, with unresolved D. This CDR3 has 13 amino acids. From germline, CDR1 is SGHAT and CDR2 FQNNGV. Trimming took off 0 bases at V and 6 bases at J, with 3 bases between the two ends. CDR3 region: CASSLDPNSPLHF. For the CDR3, the DNA is TGTGCCAGCAGCTTAGACCCTAATTCACCCCTCCACTTT.

The chain is built from TRBV19 and TRBJ2-3; possible D gene TRBD2, 6 bases. CDR3 length equals 14 residues. The germline V and J ends were trimmed by 5 bases and 1 base, with 10 bases remaining between them. Germline V CDR1 and CDR2: LNHDA, SQIVND (reference sequence). The CDR3 DNA is TGTGCCAGTAGTTTACTAGCTGGCACAGATACGCAGTATTTT. Protein sequence: CASSLLAGTDTQYF.

This clone was picked up one time. This chain joins TRBV12-3 or TRBV12-4 and TRBJ2-3; 7 bases are a match to TRBD2. Unmatched junction bases numbered 10, after V lost 6 bases and J lost 10 bases. This CDR3 is 13 amino acids long. Here the CDR3 DNA reads TGTGCCAGCAGACCTACGACTAGCCAGGCGCAGTATTTT. Translated, it gives CASRPTTSQAQYF.

The chain couples TRBV28 to TRBJ2-5, with D possibly TRBD1 on 8 matching bases. CDR1 MDHEN and CDR2 SYDVKM come from the germline V gene. The CDR3 contains 16 residues. The V end lost 7 bases, the J end lost 2 bases, and 20 bases lay between the germline ends. CDR3 amino acids: CASTRTGGEYQETQYF. CDR3 DNA: TGTGCCAGCACCCGCACAGGGGGGGAGTATCAAGAGACCCAGTACTTC.

This chain uses TRBV4-1 with TRBJ1-6; 7 bases are shared with TRBD1. The CDR3 has 16 residues. The V gene end was trimmed by 3 bases and the J gene end by 10 bases; junction bases not matched to a gene: 12. The germline V gene has CDR1 MGHRA and CDR2 YSYEKL. The CDR3 sequence: CASSHPGGGRESPLHF. CDR3 DNA sequence: TGCGCCAGCAGCCACCCAGGGGGAGGGAGAGAGTCACCCCTCCACTTT.

This chain uses TRBV3-1 (or the pseudogene TRBV3-2) with TRBJ2-1, with 10 bases lining up with TRBD2. This CDR3 comprises 14 residues. V was clipped by 9 bases and J by 2 bases; unmatched bases: 4. Germline values: CDR1 LGHDT, CDR2 YNNKEL (reference sequence). The CDR3: CARGGLATYNEQFF. As DNA, the CDR3 is TGTGCCAGAGGGGGACTAGCGACCTACAATGAGCAGTTCTTC.

The chain has TRBV28 and TRBJ1-5; perhaps TRBD1 as D (5 bases). Trimming took off 5 bases at V and 6 bases at J, with 11 bases between the two ends. This CDR3 is 13 amino acids long. The germline V gene has CDR1 MDHEN and CDR2 SYDVKM. The CDR3 sequence: CASSHRGIQPQHF. The CDR3 nucleotides are TGTGCCAGCAGTCATAGGGGAATTCAGCCCCAGCATTTT.

This clone was recorded a few times. The genes are TRBV7-2 and TRBJ1-5; no firm D call. The CDR3 runs 15 residues. CDR1 and CDR2 from the germline V gene are SGHTA and FQGNSA. Trimming took off 1 base at V and 0 bases at J, with 7 bases between the two ends. This chain's CDR3 is CASSLGGVSNQPQHF. CDR3 nucleotide sequence: TGTGCCAGCAGCTTAGGTGGGGTTAGCAATCAGCCCCAGCATTTT. Drawing the rest from reference TRBV7-2 and TRBJ1-5, the complete variable domain is GAGVSQSPSNKVTEKGKDVELRCDPISGHTALYWYRQSLGQGLEFLIYFQGNSAPDKSGLPSDRFSAERTGGSVSTLTIQRTQQEDSAVYLCASSLGGVSNQPQHFGDGTRLSIL.

The chain combines TRBV2 with TRBJ2-2; D not certain. This CDR3 has 12 residues. The germline V and J ends were trimmed by 5 bases and 6 bases, with 7 bases remaining between them. Germline V gene data show CDR1 as SNHLY and CDR2 as FYNNEI. CDR3: CASSRTAGELFF. Here the CDR3 DNA reads TGTGCCAGCAGTAGGACGGCCGGGGAGCTGTTTTTT.

This clone came up once. CDR3 sequence: CASSLTQGFTEAFF. In DNA, the CDR3 is TGTGCCAGCAGCTTAACACAGGGTTTCACTGAAGCTTTCTTT. This rearrangement joins TRBV7-2 to TRBJ1-1, with a possible D match to TRBD1 (6 bases). CDR3 size: 14 residues. The germline V gene encodes CDR1 SGHTA and CDR2 FQGNSA. The V end was cut by 2 bases, the J end by 4 bases, with 11 bases between.

This clone was seen a handful of times. The chain is built from TRBV6-5 and TRBJ1-1, with D possibly TRBD1 on 6 matching bases. The germline CDR1 and CDR2 sequences are MNHEY and SVGAGI. V lost 5 bases and J lost 1, with 11 bases in between. CDR3 size: 14 residues. Here the CDR3 DNA reads TGTGCCAGCAGTCTGCAGGGACAGAACACTGAAGCTTTCTTT. Its protein product is CASSLQGQNTEAFF.

The V gene is TRBV18, the J gene TRBJ2-5; TRBD2 aligns across 7 bases. Germline values: CDR1 KGHSH, CDR2 LQKENI. This CDR3 comprises 14 residues. Losses at the gene ends were 3 bases for V and 2 bases for J; bases not matched to a gene: 3. The CDR3 protein is CASSPTSKQETQYF. The DNA of the CDR3 is TGTGCCAGCTCACCGACTAGCAAGCAAGAGACCCAGTACTTC.

The chain has TRBV9 and TRBJ2-1; 8 bases agree with TRBD2. V lost 3 bases to trimming and J lost 0 bases; unmatched junction nucleotides: 11. CDR3 length: 18 amino acids. Germline assignment: CDR1 SGDLS and CDR2 YYNGEE. CDR3 region: CASSEPGLEGGSYNEQFF. For the CDR3, the DNA is TGTGCCAGCAGCGAACCGGGACTAGAGGGGGGCTCCTACAATGAGCAGTTCTTC. Full variable domain (missing parts from reference TRBV9 and TRBJ2-1): DSGVTQTPKHLITATGQRVTLRCSPRSGDLSVYWYQQSLDQGLQFLIQYYNGEERAKGNILERFSAQQFPDLHSELNLSSLELGDSALYFCASSEPGLEGGSYNEQFFGPGTRLTVL.

The V and J genes are TRBV19 and TRBJ2-7; the match to TRBD2 covers 8 bases. The CDR3 covers 15 residues. Germline V lookup: CDR1 LNHDA, CDR2 SQIVND (reference sequence). V lost 7 bases, J lost 6 bases, and 14 bases stayed unmatched. The CDR3 DNA sequence: TGTGCCAGTACCACGTCCCAGCGGGAGACTTCCGAGCAGTACTTC. It translates to CASTTSQRETSEQYF.

This rearrangement joins TRBV7-2 to TRBJ2-1, with D tentatively TRBD2 (6 bases). Germline V gene lookup returns CDR1 SGHTA and CDR2 FQGNSA. CDR3 length: 13 residues. V was pared by 3 bases and J by 9 bases, with 12 bases between. The CDR3 reads CASSFQEGSEQFF. The CDR3 coding sequence is TGTGCCAGCAGCTTCCAGGAGGGTAGTGAGCAGTTCTTC. Together with reference TRBV7-2 and TRBJ2-1, the CDR3 gives the full variable domain: GAGVSQSPSNKVTEKGKDVELRCDPISGHTALYWYRQSLGQGLEFLIYFQGNSAPDKSGLPSDRFSAERTGGSVSTLTIQRTQQEDSAVYLCASSFQEGSEQFFGPGTRLTVL.

The chain links TRBV19 to TRBJ2-2, with D perhaps matching TRBD1 (8 bases). Trimming stripped 2 bases from V and 6 bases from J, with 13 bases between. This CDR3 region has 15 residues. CDR1 and CDR2 (germline): LNHDA, SQIVND (reference sequence). CDR3 residues: CASSIITGGAGELFF. As DNA, the CDR3 is TGTGCCAGTAGTATAATTACAGGGGGGGCCGGGGAGCTGTTTTTT. The full variable domain, with the rest looked up from reference TRBV19 and TRBJ2-2, is DGGITQSPKYLFRKEGQNVTLSCEQNLNHDAMYWYRQDPGQGLRLIYYSQIVNDFQKGDIAEGYSVSREKKESFPLTVTSAQKNPTAFYLCASSIITGGAGELFFGEGSRLTVL.

This clone has just one count. This chain links TRBV10-2 with TRBJ2-7; TRBD2 aligns across 8 bases. V was clipped by 1 base and J by 3 bases; unmatched bases: 2. Looked up from germline, CDR1 is WSHSY and CDR2 is SAAADI. The CDR3 is 14 residues long. Here the CDR3 DNA reads TGCGCCAGCAGTGAGTTAGCGGGGCTCTACGAGCAGTACTTC. Its translation is CASSELAGLYEQYF.